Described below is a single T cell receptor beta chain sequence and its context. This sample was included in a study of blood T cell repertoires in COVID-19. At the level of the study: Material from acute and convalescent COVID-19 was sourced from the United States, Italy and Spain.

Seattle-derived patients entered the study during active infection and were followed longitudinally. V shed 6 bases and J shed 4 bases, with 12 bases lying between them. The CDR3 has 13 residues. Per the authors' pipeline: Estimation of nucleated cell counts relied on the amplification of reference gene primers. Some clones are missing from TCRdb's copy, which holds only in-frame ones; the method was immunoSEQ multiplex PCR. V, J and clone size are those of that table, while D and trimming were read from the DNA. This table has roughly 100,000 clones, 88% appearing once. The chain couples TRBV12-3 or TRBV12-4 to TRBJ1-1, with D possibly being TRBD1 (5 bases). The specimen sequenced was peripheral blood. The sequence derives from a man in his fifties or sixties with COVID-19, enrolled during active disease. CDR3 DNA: TGTGCCAGCAGATTTTCGGGGGGCACTGAAGCTTTCTTT. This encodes CASRFSGGTEAFF.